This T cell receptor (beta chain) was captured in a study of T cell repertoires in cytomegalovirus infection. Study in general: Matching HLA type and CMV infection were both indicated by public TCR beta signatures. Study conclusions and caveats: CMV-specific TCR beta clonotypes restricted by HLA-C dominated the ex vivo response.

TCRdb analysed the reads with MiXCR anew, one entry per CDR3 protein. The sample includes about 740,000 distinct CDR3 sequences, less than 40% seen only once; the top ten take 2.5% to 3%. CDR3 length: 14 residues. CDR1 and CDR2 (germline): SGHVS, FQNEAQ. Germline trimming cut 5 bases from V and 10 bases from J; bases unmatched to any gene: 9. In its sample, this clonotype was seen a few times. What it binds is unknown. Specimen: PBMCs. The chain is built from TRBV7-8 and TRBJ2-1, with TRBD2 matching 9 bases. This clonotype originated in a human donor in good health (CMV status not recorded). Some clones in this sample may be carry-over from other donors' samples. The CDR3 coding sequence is TGTGCCAGCAGCATCACTAGCGGGCGAGAGGAGCAGTTCTTC. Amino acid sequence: CASSITSGREEQFF. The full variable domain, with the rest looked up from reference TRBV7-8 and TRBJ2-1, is GAGVSQSPRYKVAKRGQDVALRCDPISGHVSLFWYQQALGQGPEFLTYFQNEAQLDKSGLPSDRFFAERPEGSVSTLKIQRTQQEDSAVYLCASSITSGREEQFFGPGTRLTVL.